This entry describes one TCR beta chain. Its antigen is currently unknown. This entry is derived from a study of cytomegalovirus exposure and HLA in healthy donors. The PCR made use of 60 Vbeta and 13 Jbeta primers. Clones were sequenced by immunoSEQ multiplex PCR, and TCRdb holds only the in-frame ones, with some missing. The sample includes 150,000 to 200,000 clones, approximately 83% seen only once; the top ten take approximately 8.5%. Whole-study findings and limits: A later analysis reported that several of the most significant clusters appeared to be linked to common viral pathogens, among them Epstein-Barr virus. A previous analysis found most TCR beta V segments productive roughly 87% or roughly 30% of the time. Cytomegalovirus status, reportedly, was diagnosed with high specificity and sensitivity by the classifier.

Germline assignment: CDR1 WNHNN and CDR2 SYGVQD (reference sequence). This CDR3 is 13 amino acids long. The V end lost 4 bases, the J end lost 7 bases, and 13 bases lay between the germline ends. The rearrangement links TRBV10-1 to TRBJ1-1, with a weak D call TRBD1 (5 bases). Sample: PBMCs. This sequence was found in a man younger than 35 in good health and CMV-seropositive. The DNA of the CDR3 is TGCGCCAGCAGTGTCGCAGGGCGGGATGAAGCTTTCTTT. Its protein product is CASSVAGRDEAFF.